A single sample is the source of the 31 T cell receptor beta chains below, sequenced in a study of shared clonotypes between healthy human individuals. Repertoires were generated with immunoSEQ multiplex PCR, while TCRdb's copy carries only in-frame clones and drops some. The top ten hold roughly 0.13% of the sample, which has roughly 2.4 million clones, about 94% seen once. Sequenced sample: naive CD4+ T cells sorted from blood. Indicated subset: CD45RA+ positively selected. The receptor set was obtained from a man between 18 and 35 years old in good health.

This sequence joins TRBV18 and TRBJ2-7; D is undetermined. The CDR3 has 16 amino acids. V lost 1 base and J lost 3, with 16 bases in between. Germline assignment: CDR1 KGHSH and CDR2 LQKENI. The CDR3 loop is CASSPRRQATIYEQYF. The DNA for the CDR3 is TGTGCCAGCTCACCACGCCGGCAGGCGACCATCTACGAGCAGTACTTC.

Only one count was recorded for this clone. The CDR3 nucleotides read TGTGCCAGCAGTCCTACTAGCGGGGGGGCGCGGGAGCAGTTCTTC. Its translation is CASSPTSGGAREQFF. This chain links TRBV6-5 with TRBJ2-1; 13 bases align to TRBD2. Germline V lookup: CDR1 MNHEY, CDR2 SVGAGI. This CDR3 spans 15 amino acids. Trimming at V came to 5 bases and at J to 10 bases, leaving 8 bases not matched to a gene.

The chain joins TRBV13 to TRBJ2-2; 10 bases line up with TRBD1. This CDR3 spans 16 amino acids. Unmatched junction bases numbered 8, after V lost 5 bases and J lost 5 bases. Germline V lookup: CDR1 PRHDT, CDR2 FYEKMQ (reference sequence). The CDR3 nucleotides read TGTGCCAGCAGCCAAACTGGGACAGGGGAGACCGGGGAGCTGTTTTTT. Amino acids: CASSQTGTGETGELFF. Filled out from reference TRBV13 and TRBJ2-2, the complete variable domain reads AAGVIQSPRHLIKEKRETATLKCYPIPRHDTVYWYQQGPGQDPQFLISFYEKMQSDKGSIPDRFSAQQFSDYHSELNMSSLELGDSALYFCASSQTGTGETGELFFGEGSRLTVL.

The V and J genes are TRBV5-1 and TRBJ2-7; perhaps TRBD1 as D (6 bases). V lost 1 base and J lost 3, with 14 bases in between. The CDR3 is 15 residues long. Germline assignment: CDR1 SGHRS and CDR2 YFSETQ. The CDR3 DNA is TGCGCCAGCAGCTTGACTTCAGGGGATAACTACGAGCAGTACTTC. This sequence encodes CASSLTSGDNYEQYF.

This CDR3 reads CASSQDPDTEAFF. CDR3 nucleotide sequence: TGCGCCAGCAGCCAAGATCCAGACACTGAAGCTTTCTTT. The V and J genes are TRBV4-3 and TRBJ1-1; no definite D call. Trimming removed 0 bases at V and 3 bases at J, with 5 bases between. The CDR3 consists of 13 residues. From germline, CDR1 is LGHNA and CDR2 YSLEER.

The V and J genes are TRBV21-1 and TRBJ1-1; no check of the table's D call, TRBD1, against the DNA was made. TRBV21-1 is tagged as a pseudogene. This CDR3 is built from 16 residues. CDR3 DNA sequence: TGTGCCAGCAGCAAAGGGTTCGGACAATTGAACACTGAAGCTTTCTTT. This sequence encodes CASSKGFGQLNTEAFF.

The count of this clone is one. The rearrangement links TRBV21-1 to TRBJ1-2. TRBV21-1 is a pseudogene locus. The CDR3 consists of 14 residues. CDR3 residues: CASSNKAGRDGYTF. The CDR3, as DNA: TGTGCCAGCAGCAATAAAGCCGGGCGAGATGGCTACACCTTC.

The gene calls are TRBV18 and TRBJ2-7; 8 bases are shared with TRBD2. The CDR3 consists of 16 residues. Per the germline V gene, CDR1 is KGHSH and CDR2 is LQKENI. V shed 2 bases, J shed 2 bases, and the junction held 8 bases outside the gene matches. CDR3 residues: CASSPASGLRTYEQYF. The CDR3 DNA is TGTGCCAGCTCACCAGCTAGCGGGCTCAGAACCTACGAGCAGTACTTC.

Details on this clone: Other nucleotide sequences in the sample specify the same CDR3. The chain links TRBV7-2 to TRBJ2-5; D might be TRBD1 (5 bases). V was trimmed by 1 base and J by 2 bases, leaving 5 bases between them. The CDR3 covers 13 residues. Germline V gene lookup returns CDR1 SGHTA and CDR2 FQGNSA. CDR3 sequence: CASSLGQQETQYF. The CDR3 DNA sequence: TGTGCCAGCAGCTTAGGACAGCAAGAGACCCAGTACTTC.

CDR3 in DNA: TGTGCCAGCTGGGGCGGGAGGGGCCGCAATGAGCAGTTCTTC. It is translated as CASWGGRGRNEQFF. The rearrangement links TRBV6-5 to TRBJ2-1; TRBD2 agrees at 9 bases. Germline V gene lookup returns CDR1 MNHEY and CDR2 SVGAGI. The V and J ends lost 8 bases and 6 bases, in that order; junction bases with no gene match: 8. This CDR3 is 14 amino acids long.

The chain joins TRBV5-1 to TRBJ1-1, with D possibly being TRBD1 (5 bases). This CDR3 spans 14 amino acids. Trimming cost V 7 bases and J 0 bases, with 13 bases left between them. CDR1 is SGHRS, CDR2 YFSETQ, per germline. In DNA form, the CDR3 reads TGCGCCAGCGGGTCCGGGACGGTGAACACTGAAGCTTTCTTT. Protein sequence: CASGSGTVNTEAFF.

The chain links TRBV6-6 to TRBJ2-7, with 12 bases that match TRBD2. Germline assignment: CDR1 MNHNY and CDR2 SVGAGI (reference sequence). The CDR3 has 16 amino acids. V trimming: 4 bases; J trimming: 2 bases; junction bases outside the gene matches: 6. CDR3 in amino acids: CASSSGASGGAYEQYF. The CDR3 bases are TGTGCCAGCAGTTCTGGGGCTAGCGGGGGGGCCTACGAGCAGTACTTC.

The chain uses TRBV28 and TRBJ1-5; no clear D gene. The CDR3 spans 13 residues. The germline V gene has CDR1 MDHEN and CDR2 SYDVKM. Trimming cost V 4 bases and J 4 bases, with 8 bases left between them. CDR3: CASSSGPNQPQHF. The CDR3, as DNA: TGTGCCAGCAGTTCGGGCCCTAATCAGCCCCAGCATTTT.

This clone was recorded a few times. Additional DNA sequences in this sample encode the identical CDR3. The V gene is TRBV19, the J gene TRBJ1-2; 12 nucleotides match TRBD1. The CDR3 runs to 14 residues. The V segment lost 6 bases and the J segment 8 bases; nucleotides outside the gene matches: 7. The germline V gene encodes CDR1 LNHDA and CDR2 SQIVND (reference sequence). This CDR3 is CASSTGQGAYGYTF. DNA for the CDR3: TGTGCCAGTAGCACGGGACAGGGGGCTTACGGCTACACCTTC. Full variable domain (rest looked up from reference TRBV19 and TRBJ1-2): DGGITQSPKYLFRKEGQNVTLSCEQNLNHDAMYWYRQDPGQGLRLIYYSQIVNDFQKGDIAEGYSVSREKKESFPLTVTSAQKNPTAFYLCASSTGQGAYGYTFGSGTRLTVV.

The CDR3 loop is CASSLETVANTGELFF. The CDR3 region has the DNA TGCGCCAGCAGCTTGGAAACTGTCGCGAACACCGGGGAGCTGTTTTTT. The chain has TRBV5-1 and TRBJ2-2; D unclear. Trimming shortened V by 0 bases and J by 0 bases, and 9 bases separated the two germline ends. The CDR3 has 16 residues. Germline CDR1 SGHRS, CDR2 YFSETQ.

The V and J genes are TRBV10-3 and TRBJ2-7; 9 nucleotides agree with TRBD1. J was trimmed by 5 bases and V by 9 bases; bases with no gene match: 5. Looked up from germline, CDR1 is ENHRY and CDR2 is SYGVKD. The CDR3 loop spans 12 amino acids. CDR3: CAIRTGDHEQYF. For the CDR3, the DNA is TGTGCCATTCGGACAGGGGACCACGAGCAGTACTTC.

V gene TRBV11-3 combines with J gene TRBJ2-2, with 7 bases aligning to TRBD2. Germline assignment: CDR1 SGHNT and CDR2 YENEEA. Unmatched junction bases numbered 12, after V lost 5 bases and J lost 3 bases. CDR3 length: 17 residues. CDR3: CASSPGLMSGDTGELFF. The DNA of the CDR3 is TGTGCCAGCAGCCCCGGACTGATGAGCGGGGACACCGGGGAGCTGTTTTTT.

The rearrangement links TRBV5-1 to TRBJ1-1; D remains unclear. Germline lookup yields CDR1 SGHRS and CDR2 YFSETQ. The CDR3 has 13 amino acids. V was cut by 6 bases and J by 3 bases, with 12 bases left in between. The CDR3 region is CASKINKDTEAFF. CDR3 bases: TGCGCCAGCAAAATTAATAAGGACACTGAAGCTTTCTTT.

To note about this clone: Other DNA sequences in this sample translate to the same CDR3. The V and J genes are TRBV10-3 and TRBJ1-1; 8 bases are shared with TRBD1. Trimming cost V 0 bases and J 2 bases; bases outside gene matches: 2. Germline V gene data show CDR1 as ENHRY and CDR2 as SYGVKD. CDR3 length: 15 amino acids. As DNA, the CDR3 is TGTGCCATCAGTGAGTCGGACAGGGCTAACACTGAAGCTTTCTTT. This codes for CAISESDRANTEAFF.

The chain couples TRBV5-8 to TRBJ2-7, with 13 bases identical to TRBD2. The CDR3 contains 14 residues. Germline CDR1 and CDR2: SGHTS and YDEGEE. V was clipped by 2 bases and J by 6 bases; unmatched bases: 2. CDR3 loop: CASSLGTSGTEQYF. The CDR3 DNA follows: TGTGCCAGCAGCTTAGGGACTAGCGGGACCGAGCAGTACTTC.

The V call is TRBV7-8, the J call TRBJ2-2; 9 bases match TRBD2. CDR3 size: 15 residues. V shed 3 bases, J shed 7 bases, and the junction held 6 bases outside the gene matches. In germline, CDR1 is SGHVS, CDR2 FQNEAQ. For the CDR3, the DNA is TGTGCCAGCAGCTTTCAGGGACTAGCTCTCGGGGAGCTGTTTTTT. Its protein product is CASSFQGLALGELFF.

To note about this clone: The sample has other DNA sequences that encode this CDR3 too. The chain uses TRBV5-1 and TRBJ2-7; D not resolved. Germline V gene data show CDR1 as SGHRS and CDR2 as YFSETQ. Trimming took 2 bases from V and 3 from J, leaving 6 bases between them. The CDR3 covers 12 residues. CDR3 coding DNA: TGCGCCAGCAGCTTACCGGGCTACGAGCAGTACTTC. Its protein is CASSLPGYEQYF.

The chain carries TRBV18 and TRBJ2-5, with TRBD2 as a possible D gene (5 bases). The V gene lost 3 bases and the J gene lost 3 bases, with 11 bases spanning the gap. CDR3 size: 14 residues. Per germline, CDR1 KGHSH and CDR2 LQKENI. CDR3 nucleotide sequence: TGTGCCAGCTCACCGGGAGTAACGGAAGAGACCCAGTACTTC. Its protein is CASSPGVTEETQYF.

As to this clone: Germline and junction disagree at one end, which may indicate a read error. This sequence joins TRBV6-1 and TRBJ1-5; D not resolved. The CDR3 runs to 13 residues. In germline, CDR1 is MNHNS, CDR2 SASEGT. CDR3 DNA sequence: TGTGCCAGCATCGGACGTAGCACTCAGCCCCAGCATTTT. Its translation is CASIGRSTQPQHF.

The chain combines TRBV18 with TRBJ1-5; D possibly corresponds to TRBD1 (5 bases). V lost 6 bases and J lost 6, with 18 bases in between. The CDR3 is 15 amino acids. The germline CDR1 and CDR2 sequences are KGHSH and LQKENI. Here the CDR3 reads CASSGQHQGGQPQHF. The CDR3 nucleotides read TGTGCCAGCTCCGGACAACACCAGGGAGGTCAGCCCCAGCATTTT.

J is TRBJ2-7 and V is TRBV6-5; 10 bases fit TRBD1. This CDR3 is built from 15 residues. V was clipped by 6 bases and J by 0 bases; unmatched bases: 5. The germline CDR1 and CDR2 sequences are MNHEY and SVGAGI. The CDR3: CASSPGQGVSYEQYF. As DNA, the CDR3 is TGTGCCAGCAGCCCCGGACAGGGGGTCTCCTACGAGCAGTACTTC.

This chain uses TRBV30 with TRBJ2-6; D ambiguous. The germline V gene encodes CDR1 GTSNPN and CDR2 SVGIG (reference sequence). Trimming pared 4 bases from V and 0 bases from J, leaving 7 bases between. There are 14 residues in the CDR3. CDR3 residues: CAWTSDSGANVLTF. The CDR3 DNA reads TGTGCCTGGACGTCTGACTCTGGGGCCAACGTCCTGACTTTC.

This chain links TRBV27 with TRBJ2-7, with 9 bases aligning to TRBD2. Germline V gene data show CDR1 as MNHEY and CDR2 as SMNVEV (reference sequence). The CDR3 is 15 amino acids. With 3 bases clipped from V and 7 bases from J, the junction kept 10 bases outside the gene matches. The CDR3 here is CASSFAAGGLGEQYF. Written as DNA, the CDR3 is TGTGCCAGCAGTTTTGCGGCGGGAGGGCTTGGAGAGCAGTACTTC.

A single count supports this clone. This chain connects TRBV30 to TRBJ1-4, with 7 bases that match TRBD1. Losses at the gene ends were 3 bases for V and 0 bases for J; bases not matched to a gene: 1. The germline V gene has CDR1 GTSNPN and CDR2 SVGIG (reference sequence). The CDR3 loop spans 14 amino acids. For the CDR3, the DNA is TGTGCCTGGAGGGGACAGACAACTAATGAAAAACTGTTTTTT. It specifies CAWRGQTTNEKLFF.

The chain combines TRBV9 with TRBJ2-7; maybe TRBD2 (5 bases). V was trimmed by 0 bases and J by 5 bases, leaving 15 bases between them. The V gene's germline CDR1 is SGDLS and CDR2 YYNGEE. The CDR3 is made up of 15 amino acids. DNA of the CDR3: TGTGCCAGCAGCGTAGGGGGAGACTACCCCCACGAGCAGTACTTC. It codes for CASSVGGDYPHEQYF.

This chain uses TRBV30 with TRBJ1-5; D is possibly TRBD1 (6 bases). The V gene lost 3 bases and the J gene lost 0 bases, with 15 bases spanning the gap. Germline V gene data show CDR1 as GTSNPN and CDR2 as SVGIG (reference sequence). The CDR3 contains 16 residues. The CDR3 region has the DNA TGTGCCTGGAGACCTATGGGGACACCTAGCAATCAGCCCCAGCATTTT. Translation gives CAWRPMGTPSNQPQHF.